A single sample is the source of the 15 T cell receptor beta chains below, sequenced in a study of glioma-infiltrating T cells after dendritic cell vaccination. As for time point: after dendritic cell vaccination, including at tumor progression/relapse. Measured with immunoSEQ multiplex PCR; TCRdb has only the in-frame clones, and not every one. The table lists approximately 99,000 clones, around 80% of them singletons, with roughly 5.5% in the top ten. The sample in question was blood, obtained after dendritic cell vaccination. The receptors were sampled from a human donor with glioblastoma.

CDR3 DNA: TGTGCCAGCAGTAAACAGGGTTTCGGCACAGATACGCAGTATTTT. It codes for CASSKQGFGTDTQYF. The rearrangement uses TRBV2 and TRBJ2-3, with D tentatively TRBD1 (6 bases). Germline loops: CDR1 SNHLY, CDR2 FYNNEI. This CDR3 region has 15 residues. V shed 5 bases and J shed 1 base, with 13 bases lying between them.

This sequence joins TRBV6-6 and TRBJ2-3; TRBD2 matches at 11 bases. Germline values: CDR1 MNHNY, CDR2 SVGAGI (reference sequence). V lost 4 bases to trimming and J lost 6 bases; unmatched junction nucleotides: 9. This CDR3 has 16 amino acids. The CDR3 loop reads CASSFRTSGFGDTQYF. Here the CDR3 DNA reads TGTGCCAGCAGTTTCCGGACTAGCGGGTTTGGGGATACGCAGTATTTT.

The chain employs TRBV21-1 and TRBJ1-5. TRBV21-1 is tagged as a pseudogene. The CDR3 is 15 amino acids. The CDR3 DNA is TGTGCCAGCAGCACCGGCAGGAGGGGCAATCAGCCCCAGCATTTT. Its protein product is CASSTGRRGNQPQHF.

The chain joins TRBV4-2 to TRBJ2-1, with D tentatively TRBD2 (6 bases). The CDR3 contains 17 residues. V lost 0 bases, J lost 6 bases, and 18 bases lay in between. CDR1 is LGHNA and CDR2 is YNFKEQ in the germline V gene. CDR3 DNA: TGTGCCAGCAGCCAAGATCTGGAAGCGGGCGAGATCAATGAGCAGTTCTTC. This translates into CASSQDLEAGEINEQFF.

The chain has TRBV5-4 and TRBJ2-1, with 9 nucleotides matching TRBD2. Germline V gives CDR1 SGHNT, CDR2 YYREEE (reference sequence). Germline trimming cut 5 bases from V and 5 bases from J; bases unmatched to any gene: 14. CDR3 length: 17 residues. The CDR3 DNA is TGTGCCAGCAGACTCCTTTCGACTAGCGGAAGGGACAATGAGCAGTTCTTC. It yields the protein CASRLLSTSGRDNEQFF.

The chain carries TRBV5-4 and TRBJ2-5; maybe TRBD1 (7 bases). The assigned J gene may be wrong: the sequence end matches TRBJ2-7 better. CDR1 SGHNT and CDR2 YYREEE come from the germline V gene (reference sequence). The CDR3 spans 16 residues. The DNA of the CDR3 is TGTGCCAGCAGCCAGGGGGGAGCCGCCGTTCCCTACGAGCAGTACTTC. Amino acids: CASSQGGAAVPYEQYF.

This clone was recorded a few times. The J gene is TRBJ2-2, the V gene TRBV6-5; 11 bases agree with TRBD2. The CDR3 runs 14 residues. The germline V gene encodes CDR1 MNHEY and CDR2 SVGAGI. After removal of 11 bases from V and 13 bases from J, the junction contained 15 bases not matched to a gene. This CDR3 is CASALVSGGAPLFF. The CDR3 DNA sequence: TGTGCCTCGGCTCTGGTTAGCGGGGGGGCCCCGCTGTTTTTT.

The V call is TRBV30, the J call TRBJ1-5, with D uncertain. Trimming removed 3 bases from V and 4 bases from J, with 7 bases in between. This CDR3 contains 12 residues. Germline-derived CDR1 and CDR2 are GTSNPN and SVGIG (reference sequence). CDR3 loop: CAWREGNQPQHF. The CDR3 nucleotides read TGTGCCTGGAGAGAGGGAAATCAGCCCCAGCATTTT.

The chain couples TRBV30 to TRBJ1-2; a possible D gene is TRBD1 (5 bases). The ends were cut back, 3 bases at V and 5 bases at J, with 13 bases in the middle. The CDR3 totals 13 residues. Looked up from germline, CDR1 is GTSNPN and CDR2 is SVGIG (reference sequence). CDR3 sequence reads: CAWSLRDGYGYTF. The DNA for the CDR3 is TGTGCCTGGAGCCTCAGGGATGGGTATGGCTACACCTTC. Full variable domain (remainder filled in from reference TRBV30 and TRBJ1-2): SQTIHQWPATLVQPVGSPLSLECTVEGTSNPNLYWYRQAAGRGLQLLFYSVGIGQISSEVPQNLSASRPQDRQFILSSKKLLLSDSGFYLCAWSLRDGYGYTFGSGTRLTVV.

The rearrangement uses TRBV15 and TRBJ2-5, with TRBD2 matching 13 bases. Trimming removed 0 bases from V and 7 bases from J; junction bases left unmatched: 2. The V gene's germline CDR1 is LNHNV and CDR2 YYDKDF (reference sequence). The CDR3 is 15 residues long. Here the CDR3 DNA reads TGTGCCACCAGCAGAGATACTAGCGGGGGGGCGACCCAGTACTTC. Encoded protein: CATSRDTSGGATQYF.

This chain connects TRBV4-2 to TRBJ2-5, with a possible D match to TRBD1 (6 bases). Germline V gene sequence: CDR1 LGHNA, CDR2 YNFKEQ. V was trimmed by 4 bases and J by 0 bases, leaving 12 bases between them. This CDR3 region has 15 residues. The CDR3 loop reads CASSRGGVDQETQYF. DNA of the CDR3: TGTGCCAGCAGCCGAGGGGGAGTGGACCAAGAGACCCAGTACTTC.

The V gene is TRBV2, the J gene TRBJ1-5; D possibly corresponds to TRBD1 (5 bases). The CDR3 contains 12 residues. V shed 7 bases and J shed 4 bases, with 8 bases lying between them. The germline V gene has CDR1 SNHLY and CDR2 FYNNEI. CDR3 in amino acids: CASNQGNQPQHF. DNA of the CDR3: TGTGCCAGCAACCAGGGAAATCAGCCCCAGCATTTT. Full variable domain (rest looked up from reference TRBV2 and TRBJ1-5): EPEVTQTPSHQVTQMGQEVILRCVPISNHLYFYWYRQILGQKVEFLVSFYNNEISEKSEIFDDQFSVERPDGSNFTLKIRSTKLEDSAMYFCASNQGNQPQHFGDGTRLSIL.

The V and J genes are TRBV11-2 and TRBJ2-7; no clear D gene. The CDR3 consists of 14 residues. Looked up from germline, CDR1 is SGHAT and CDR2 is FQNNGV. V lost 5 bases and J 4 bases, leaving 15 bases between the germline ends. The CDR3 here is CASSRSGVSYEQYF. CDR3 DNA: TGTGCCAGCAGCCGTTCCGGTGTGTCATACGAGCAGTACTTC.

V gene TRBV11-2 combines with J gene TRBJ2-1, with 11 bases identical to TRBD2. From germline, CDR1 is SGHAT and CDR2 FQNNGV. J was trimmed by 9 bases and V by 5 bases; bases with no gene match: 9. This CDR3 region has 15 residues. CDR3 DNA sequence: TGTGCCAGCAGCCTCACTAGCGGGAGCGGCATTGAGCAGTTCTTC. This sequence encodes CASSLTSGSGIEQFF.

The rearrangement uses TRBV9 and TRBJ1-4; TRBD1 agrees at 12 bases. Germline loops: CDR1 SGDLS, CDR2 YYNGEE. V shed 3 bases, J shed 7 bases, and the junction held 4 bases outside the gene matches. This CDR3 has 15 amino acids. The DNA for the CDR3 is TGTGCCAGCAGCGGAGGGACAGGGGGCAGTGAAAAACTGTTTTTT. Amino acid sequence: CASSGGTGGSEKLFF.